A selection of T cell receptor beta chains follows, all from one sample in a study of cytomegalovirus exposure and HLA in healthy donors. The assay was immunoSEQ multiplex PCR, and TCRdb's table has in-frame clones only and misses some. Here the sample spans 200,000 to 250,000 clones, 80% to 90% being singletons. Specimen: PBMCs. The receptors stem from a man aged 25-40 years in good health and CMV-seronegative. The CDR3 runs from the conserved cysteine through the conserved F or W. A D gene is named only where the DNA matches it firmly. Expanded clones get a size class; other rows say once, few or many, or leave the size out.

cdr3_nt cdr3_aa clone_size d_call j_call v_call
TGTGCCAGCAGCCACCCTTGGGGTCCCTTGGGTGGGGCCAGCGTCCTGACTTTC CASSHPWGPLGGASVLTF - - TRBJ2-6 TRBV7-9
TGCGCCAGCAAATTGGGACTAGTGGGCATAGATACGCAGTATTTT CASKLGLVGIDTQYF - TRBD2 TRBJ2-3 TRBV5-1
TGTGCCAGCAGCGTAAAGGGGACGGGGACTAGCGGGGGGCCTAGCACAGATACGCAGTATTTT CASSVKGTGTSGGPSTDTQYF - TRBD2 TRBJ2-3 TRBV9
TGTGCCAGCTGCCCTTTGAGGGACACTGAAGCTTTCTTT CASCPLRDTEAFF - - TRBJ1-1 TRBV6-5
TGTGCCAGTAGTAATCCTCAGCGGGGCTACAATGAGCAGTTCTTC CASSNPQRGYNEQFF - TRBD2 TRBJ2-1 TRBV19
TGTGCCAGCAGCTTGCGGGACAGGGTTGGGGAGACCCAGTACTTC CASSLRDRVGETQYF - TRBD1 TRBJ2-5 TRBV5-6
TGCAGCGTTGCCCCGGGTCTGGATTACGAGCAGTACTTC CSVAPGLDYEQYF - - TRBJ2-7 TRBV29-1
TGTGCCAGCAGCCCCGGGACAGGGGCCGAGCAGTACTTC CASSPGTGAEQYF few TRBD1 TRBJ2-7 TRBV6-5
TGTGCCAGCAGTCTAAACAGGGCTCGGGTTTCGGGACTGTTTTTT CASSLNRARVSGLFF - - TRBJ1-4 TRBV28
TGTGCCAGCAGCTGGAGACTGTACGAGCAGTACTTC CASSWRLYEQYF - - TRBJ2-7 TRBV13
TGTGCCAGCAGCTTTAGCGGGGGGGCTGGTGAGCAGTTCTTC CASSFSGGAGEQFF - TRBD2 TRBJ2-1 TRBV7-2
TGTGCTAGTGGTTTGGAGAAAGGGGGGGACCAGCCCCAGCATTTT CASGLEKGGDQPQHF - - TRBJ1-5 TRBV12-5
TGTGCCAGCAGCTTAACGCTAACAGGGCCGAACACCGGGGAGCTGTTTTTT CASSLTLTGPNTGELFF once - TRBJ2-2 TRBV7-2
TGTGCCAGCAGCAAAGGTAGACAGGGTCGAGGGGTGAACACTGAAGCTTTCTTT CASSKGRQGRGVNTEAFF - - TRBJ1-1 TRBV21-1
TGTGCCAGTGCGACAGGGGTGGCCTACGAGCAGTACTTC CASATGVAYEQYF - TRBD1 TRBJ2-7 TRBV19
TGTGCCAGCAGCTTAGCAGGGGTGGAGGAAAAACTGTTTTTT CASSLAGVEEKLFF - - TRBJ1-4 TRBV7-8
TGTGCCAATCGCGACAGTGGAAAAGAGACCCAGTACTTC CANRDSGKETQYF - - TRBJ2-5 TRBV6-5
TGTGCCAGCAGCCACATAGAGTGGCTAGCGGGGGTCCCACAAGAGACCCAGTACTTC CASSHIEWLAGVPQETQYF - TRBD2 TRBJ2-5 TRBV7-2
TGTGCCAGCAGTCTCAGCCGGGACAAGAGAGAGACCCAGTACTTC CASSLSRDKRETQYF - - TRBJ2-5 TRBV6-6
TGTGCCAGCAGTGATCCGGGGGTGGGCGACGAGCAGTACTTC CASSDPGVGDEQYF - - TRBJ2-7 TRBV2
TGCGCCAGCAGCTTGGACAGGGCTGGGGCCAGCGTCCTGACTTTC CASSLDRAGASVLTF - - TRBJ2-6 TRBV5-1
TGTGCCAGCAGCCCTCCGGGTCTACTTAAGAACACTGAAGCTTTCTTT CASSPPGLLKNTEAFF few - TRBJ1-1 TRBV5-4
TGTGCCAGTACGGAGGGCTTAGGGCGCAATCAGCCCCAGCATTTT CASTEGLGRNQPQHF - - TRBJ1-5 TRBV19
TGTGCCAGCACGGGCGGGGGGGCCCAAGAGACCCAGTACTTC CASTGGGAQETQYF - TRBD2 TRBJ2-5 TRBV27
TGTGCCAGCAGTGAACAGCTAGGACAGGGTTCTTTCGAGCAGTACTTC CASSEQLGQGSFEQYF few TRBD1 TRBJ2-7 TRBV6-1
TGTGCCAGCAGTTACTCGGAGCGGGGCACAGATACGCAGTATTTT CASSYSERGTDTQYF - - TRBJ2-3 TRBV6-5
TGCGCCAGCAGCTTGGATGGGGACAGTAGCACAGATACGCAGTATTTT CASSLDGDSSTDTQYF - TRBD1 TRBJ2-3 TRBV5-1
TGTGCCAGCAGCTTTACAGGCGGTTGGCCCCAGCATTTT CASSFTGGWPQHF few - TRBJ1-5 TRBV11-1
TGCGCCAGCAGCTTGGGCCGGGGGGTGGGAGCAGATACGCAGTATTTT CASSLGRGVGADTQYF - TRBD2 TRBJ2-3 TRBV5-1
TGTGCCAGCAGTTGGGGGGGTAGCACCGGGGAGCTGTTTTTT CASSWGGSTGELFF - TRBD2 TRBJ2-2 TRBV27
TGTGCCAGCTCACCCTCCGGACTTGCCGGACGGGTTAATATGTTTGGCTACACCTTC CASSPSGLAGRVNMFGYTF - - TRBJ1-2 TRBV18
TGTGCCAGCAGTTATGGCCGCGGGGACTACGAGCAGTACTTC CASSYGRGDYEQYF - - TRBJ2-7 TRBV6-5
TGTGCCAGCAGTGAGGTCGGGCTAGCGACCAATGAGCAGTTCTTC CASSEVGLATNEQFF - - TRBJ2-1 TRBV2
TGTGCCACCAGCCGACTAGCGGGAGCAAGCACAGATACGCAGTATTTT CATSRLAGASTDTQYF - TRBD2 TRBJ2-3 TRBV15
TGTGCCAGCAGCGAGCGGGACAGGGTCATGAACACTGAAGCTTTCTTT CASSERDRVMNTEAFF - TRBD1 TRBJ1-1 TRBV9
TGTGCCAGTCGGCGGTCCAACTATGGCTACACCTTC CASRRSNYGYTF - - TRBJ1-2 TRBV19
TGTGCCAGCAGTTACGACCCGGAGGGGGAAAAACTGTTTTTT CASSYDPEGEKLFF once - TRBJ1-4 TRBV6-5
TGCGCCAAGCAGGACGGACATAATGAAAAACTGTTTTTT CAKQDGHNEKLFF few - TRBJ1-4 TRBV23-1
TGTGCCAGCAGCTTAGAGGGGACATGGGGGCACTACGAGCAGTACTTC CASSLEGTWGHYEQYF once - TRBJ2-7 TRBV11-2
TGTGCCAGCAGCTTGCGCAGGGTGGACGCTTTCTTT CASSLRRVDAFF - - TRBJ1-1 TRBV5-6
TGTGCCAGCAGCTTAGGCGGGTTCGTGGATGGCTACACCTTC CASSLGGFVDGYTF once - TRBJ1-2 TRBV7-8
TGTGCCAGCAGTTTCCACACTAGCGATGATGATAACTCCTACAATGAGCAGTTCTTC CASSFHTSDDDNSYNEQFF - TRBD2 TRBJ2-1 TRBV27
TGTGCCAGCTCACCAGTTTGGTCGTCCGGGGAGAACTATGGCTACACCTTC CASSPVWSSGENYGYTF - - TRBJ1-2 TRBV18
TGTGCCAGCAGCAACACGGAGTTCACTGAAGCTTTCTTT CASSNTEFTEAFF - - TRBJ1-1 TRBV7-6
TGTGCCAGTAGTATAGACGGGAGCACCGGGGAGCTGTTTTTT CASSIDGSTGELFF - - TRBJ2-2 TRBV19
TGTGCCAGTAGTCGTTTCTCTGGAAACACCATATATTTT CASSRFSGNTIYF - - TRBJ1-3 TRBV19
TGTGCCAGCAGCCATCCCGGGACTAGCGGGGGGTTGGATACGCAGTATTTT CASSHPGTSGGLDTQYF - TRBD2 TRBJ2-3 TRBV7-9
TGTGCCTCGTGGCGGGAAGAAGCTTTCTTT CASWREEAFF - - TRBJ1-1 TRBV19
TGCAGCGTTGATGGTTGGTCGAGCGGGGGGGCAAGTAATGAGCAGTTCTTC CSVDGWSSGGASNEQFF - TRBD2 TRBJ2-1 TRBV29-1
TGCGCCAGCAGCTTGGGGGGACAGGGGCAGCCCCAGCATTTT CASSLGGQGQPQHF - TRBD1 TRBJ1-5 TRBV5-1